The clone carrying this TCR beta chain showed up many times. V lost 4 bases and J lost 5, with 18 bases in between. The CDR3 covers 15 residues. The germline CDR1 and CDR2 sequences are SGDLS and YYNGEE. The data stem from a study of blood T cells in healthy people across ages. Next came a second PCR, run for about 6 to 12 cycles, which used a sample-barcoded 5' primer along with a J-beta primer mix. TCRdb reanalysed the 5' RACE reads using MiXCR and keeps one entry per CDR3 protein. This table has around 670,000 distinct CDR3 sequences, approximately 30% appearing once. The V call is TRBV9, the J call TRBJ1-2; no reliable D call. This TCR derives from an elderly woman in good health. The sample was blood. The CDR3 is CASSPRSQSQYGYTF. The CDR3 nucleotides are TGTGCCAGCAGCCCCCGAAGCCAGTCGCAATATGGCTACACCTTC.